The next 28 T cell receptor beta chains were all read from a single sample in a study of post-analysis software for immune sequencing data. Points from the study as a whole: Five TRBV segments, including TRBV5-6, TRBV5-1 and TRBV20-1, were more frequent in patients than controls.

Their antigen targets remain unknown. TCR beta libraries were prepared from cDNA with unique molecular identifiers. TCRdb called the PCR reads again in MiXCR, with one record for every CDR3 protein. Of roughly 200,000 distinct CDR3 sequences listed, 29% are singletons. Source material: blood. These receptors all stem from a girl aged 2-17 years with multiple sclerosis.

This clonotype appeared a few times. The genes are TRBV3-1 and TRBJ2-7, with D possibly being TRBD1 (6 bases). V lost 0 bases, J lost 8 bases, and 20 bases lay in between. Germline lookup yields CDR1 LGHDT and CDR2 YNNKEL (reference sequence). CDR3 length: 16 residues. DNA for the CDR3: TGTGCCAGCAGCCAAGATATCGGGGCCAGGGGTAGGAAGCAGTACTTC. Translation: CASSQDIGARGRKQYF.

This clonotype showed up many times. The chain has TRBV6-1 and TRBJ2-3; D remains unclear. V was cut by 4 bases and J by 0 bases, with 14 bases left in between. The CDR3 loop spans 16 amino acids. Germline loops: CDR1 MNHNS, CDR2 SASEGT. The CDR3 spells CASSVSQFASTDTQYF. The DNA for the CDR3 is TGTGCCAGCAGTGTCAGTCAGTTCGCTAGCACAGATACGCAGTATTTT.

This clonotype was recorded many times. The V and J genes are TRBV29-1 and TRBJ2-7; TRBD1 matches at 8 bases. The CDR3 sequence is 16 residues long. From germline, CDR1 is SQVTM and CDR2 ANQGSEA. Germline trimming cut 0 bases from V and 7 bases from J; bases unmatched to any gene: 14. The CDR3: CSVEDQASGGFREQYF. The CDR3, as DNA: TGCAGCGTTGAAGATCAGGCGTCAGGGGGCTTCAGGGAGCAGTACTTC.

This clonotype appeared a few times. The genes are TRBV19 and TRBJ1-5; D is ambiguous. The CDR3 runs to 12 residues. Germline loops: CDR1 LNHDA, CDR2 SQIVND (reference sequence). The V end was cut by 8 bases, the J end by 5 bases, with 10 bases between. The CDR3 region has the DNA TGTGCCAGTCGGGCCGCCTATCAGCCCCAGCATTTT. The encoded protein is CASRAAYQPQHF.

On this clonotype itself: This may stem from a read error, because a much larger clone lies one nucleotide away. The chain employs TRBV20-1 and TRBJ2-1; 9 bases line up with TRBD2. V gave up 0 bases and J gave up 4 bases; unmatched junction bases: 4. The CDR3 runs to 15 residues. From germline, CDR1 is DFQATT and CDR2 SNEGSKA (reference sequence). CDR3 region: CSAREITSGYNEQFF. The CDR3 region has the DNA TGCAGTGCTAGAGAGATCACTAGCGGGTACAATGAGCAGTTCTTC.

The rearrangement uses TRBV20-1 and TRBJ1-1; possibly TRBD1 for D (5 bases). Between the trimmed V and J ends, which lost 6 bases and 4 bases, there was a span of 21 bases. The germline CDR1 and CDR2 sequences are DFQATT and SNEGSKA (reference sequence). The CDR3 extends over 15 amino acids. As DNA, the CDR3 is TGCAGTGCCCCAAGACCTCAGGGTCTGGTCACTGAAGCTTTCTTT. This sequence encodes CSAPRPQGLVTEAFF.

Points on this clonotype: A much larger clone lies a single base off, so this may be a read error. V gene TRBV20-1 combines with J gene TRBJ2-1; TRBD1 might be the D (6 bases). Judging by the DNA end, TRBJ2-7 fits better; the J call may be wrong. This CDR3 contains 15 residues. CDR1 and CDR2 (germline): DFQATT, SNEGSKA (reference sequence). The CDR3: CSARDAGTSNNEQYF. The CDR3 coding sequence is TGCAGTGCGAGGGACGCCGGGACAAGTAACAATGAGCAGTACTTC.

J is TRBJ2-1 and V is TRBV5-1; 12 bases fit TRBD2. Germline V CDR1 and CDR2: SGHRS, YFSETQ. Trimming at V came to 1 base and at J to 8 bases, leaving 7 bases not matched to a gene. CDR3 length: 16 amino acids. The CDR3 protein is CASSLSRLAGVYEQFF. CDR3 coding DNA: TGCGCCAGCAGCTTGTCGCGACTAGCGGGGGTCTATGAGCAGTTCTTC.

As for this clonotype: Being one base from a much bigger clone, this may be a read error. V gene TRBV12-5 combines with J gene TRBJ2-5; D remains ambiguous. CDR3 length: 12 amino acids. Germline CDR1 LGHNT, CDR2 FRNRAP. The CDR3 coding sequence is TGTGCTAGGGGTTTGGGCAACGGAGAGCAGTACTTC. Protein product: CARGLGNGEQYF.

This clonotype was recorded a few times. The CDR3 region is CSVRTGGGYGYTF. The DNA for the CDR3 is TGCAGCGTCCGGACAGGGGGGGGGTATGGCTACACCTTC. V is TRBV29-1 and J is TRBJ1-2, with TRBD1 matching over 10 bases. CDR3 length: 13 amino acids. With V trimmed by 6 bases and J by 5 bases, 6 bases remained unmatched. CDR1 SQVTM and CDR2 ANQGSEA come from the germline V gene.

The chain uses TRBV12-3 or TRBV12-4 and TRBJ2-5; tentatively, D is TRBD2 (5 bases). CDR3 size: 13 residues. Trimming took 5 bases from V and 5 from J, leaving 12 bases between them. The CDR3: CASSDWSGETQYF. CDR3 in DNA: TGTGCCAGCAGTGACTGGTCGGGGGAGACCCAGTACTTC.

Notes on this clonotype: One base away lies a much larger clone, so this may be a sequencing read error. The chain employs TRBV20-1 and TRBJ2-5; TRBD2 aligns across 11 bases. Germline V gives CDR1 DFQATT, CDR2 SNEGSKA (reference sequence). The length of the CDR3 is 16 residues. The CDR3 loop is CNAYPTSGAFQETQYF. The CDR3 DNA is TGCAATGCTTATCCGACTAGCGGGGCCTTCCAAGAGACCCAGTACTTC.

This chain connects TRBV7-3 to TRBJ2-1, with 11 bases that match TRBD2. V was clipped by 5 bases and J by 9 bases; unmatched bases: 15. The CDR3 is 17 residues long. The V gene's germline CDR1 is SGHTA and CDR2 FQGTGA. The CDR3 nucleotides are TGTGCCAGCAGCCCCGCTCAACTAGCGGGGGAGCAGGTTGAGCAGTTCTTC. Encoded protein: CASSPAQLAGEQVEQFF.

This clonotype has at least ten counts. The chain combines TRBV20-1 with TRBJ1-2, with D maybe TRBD1 (5 bases). Trimming cost V 2 bases and J 0 bases, with 16 bases left between them. The CDR3 has 16 residues. CDR1 is DFQATT and CDR2 is SNEGSKA in the germline V gene (reference sequence). CDR3 in DNA: TGCAGTGCTAGAAATACCGGGACGCAAACTAACTATGGCTACACCTTC. Protein product: CSARNTGTQTNYGYTF.

The table lists this clonotype with a few counts. This chain links TRBV6-6 with TRBJ1-1; 9 positions match TRBD1. Trimming at V came to 0 bases and at J to 5 bases, leaving 4 bases not matched to a gene. CDR1 is MNHNY and CDR2 is SVGAGI in the germline V gene (reference sequence). This CDR3 is built from 15 residues. CDR3 nucleotides: TGTGCCAGCAGTTACTCGGGACAGGGCGGGACTGAAGCTTTCTTT. This codes for CASSYSGQGGTEAFF.

This clonotype came up many times. V usage is TRBV7-9 and J usage is TRBJ1-2; 11 bases are a match to TRBD1. The CDR3 has 15 amino acids. Germline V gives CDR1 SEHNR, CDR2 FQNEAQ (reference sequence). V was clipped by 4 bases and J by 4 bases; unmatched bases: 5. As DNA, the CDR3 is TGTGCCAGCAGCTCCGGCGGGACAGGGGGCTATGGCTACACCTTC. This gives the protein CASSSGGTGGYGYTF.

A note on this clonotype: A much larger clone lies one base from this, so it may be a read error. This chain links TRBV10-3 with TRBJ2-7, with D hard to call. Germline V gene lookup returns CDR1 ENHRY and CDR2 SYGVKD. Trimming removed 10 bases at V and 2 bases at J, with 9 bases between. CDR3 length: 11 amino acids. CDR3 sequence: CATGSPYEQYF. Written as DNA, the CDR3 is TGTGCCACCGGGTCCCCCTACGAGCAGTACTTC.

The chain links TRBV10-3 to TRBJ2-1; possible D gene TRBD2, 5 bases. The DNA matches TRBJ2-7 better at its end, which makes the J call doubtful. This CDR3 spans 15 amino acids. The germline gives CDR1 ENHRY, CDR2 SYGVKD. CDR3 DNA sequence: TGTGCCATCAGTGAGGTCATTAGCGACTACAATGAGCAGTACTTC. It translates to CAISEVISDYNEQYF.

This clonotype appeared a few times. This rearrangement joins TRBV4-1 to TRBJ2-5; D possibly corresponds to TRBD1 (5 bases). The CDR3 runs 15 residues. V lost 5 bases, J lost 2 bases, and 15 bases lay in between. Germline values: CDR1 MGHRA, CDR2 YSYEKL. The CDR3 bases are TGCGCCAGCAGCGTCCCCCCCCACAGGCAAGAGACCCAGTACTTC. This encodes CASSVPPHRQETQYF.

Of note for this clonotype: Just one base apart from a much larger clone, this may be a read error. The V and J genes are TRBV7-2 and TRBJ2-7; D remains ambiguous. CDR3 length: 13 residues. Germline assignment: CDR1 SGHTA and CDR2 FQGNSA. V was pared by 7 bases and J by 7 bases, with 17 bases between. CDR3 nucleotide sequence: TGTGCCAGCAACCCCGGCCGAAACAATGAGCAGTACTTC. This encodes CASNPGRNNEQYF.

This chain joins TRBV2 and TRBJ2-4; no reliable D call. The J call is in doubt because the DNA end fits TRBJ2-7 better. The CDR3 has 17 residues. The V gene's germline CDR1 is SNHLY and CDR2 FYNNEI. This chain's CDR3 is CASSLPRRWVHSYEQYF. The DNA of the CDR3 is TGTGCCAGCAGTCTACCAAGACGATGGGTCCACTCCTACGAGCAGTACTTC.

This clonotype was recorded many times. CDR3 sequence reads: CASGGGSYGYTF. The CDR3, as DNA: TGTGCCAGCGGCGGGGGTAGCTATGGCTACACCTTC. The chain is built from TRBV7-9 and TRBJ1-2, with D possibly being TRBD1 (5 bases). The length of the CDR3 is 12 residues. Trimming shortened V by 8 bases and J by 4 bases, and 11 bases separated the two germline ends. Germline CDR1 and CDR2: SEHNR and FQNEAQ (reference sequence).

V is TRBV6-1 and J is TRBJ1-4; D perhaps matches TRBD1 (5 bases). Trimming left V 4 bases short and J 8 bases short, with 17 bases between. Germline CDR1 MNHNS, CDR2 SASEGT. This CDR3 has 15 amino acids. This CDR3 is CASSVGGTGGEKLFF. CDR3 in DNA: TGTGCCAGCAGTGTTGGAGGGACGGGGGGGGAAAAACTGTTTTTT.

The rearrangement uses TRBV12-3 or TRBV12-4 and TRBJ2-1, with 7 bases aligning to TRBD2. The CDR3 spans 13 residues. Trimming removed 2 bases from V and 11 bases from J; junction bases left unmatched: 6. The DNA of the CDR3 is TGTGCCAGCAGTTTAAGCGGGGCGGAAAAGCAGTTCTTC. Translated: CASSLSGAEKQFF.

This clonotype was recorded many times. This sequence joins TRBV20-1 and TRBJ1-1; 11 bases line up with TRBD1. The trim removed 3 bases at V and 2 bases at J, leaving 8 bases unmatched. Per the germline V gene, CDR1 is DFQATT and CDR2 is SNEGSKA (reference sequence). CDR3 size: 16 residues. In DNA, the CDR3 is TGCAGTGCTAGCCAGGGACAGGGGGGACGAAACACTGAAGCTTTCTTT. This sequence encodes CSASQGQGGRNTEAFF.

This clonotype was observed a few times. The chain couples TRBV25-1 to TRBJ1-2, with no clear D. This CDR3 is 16 amino acids long. Trimming pared 5 bases from V and 8 bases from J, leaving 24 bases between. CDR1 is MGHDK, CDR2 SYGVNS, per germline. The CDR3 bases are TGTGCCAGCAGTTTAATGACGGCGGCCTTCATGGGAGGCTACACCTTC. Translated, it gives CASSLMTAAFMGGYTF.

This clonotype was seen repeatedly, ten times or more. The rearrangement links TRBV29-1 to TRBJ2-5; a possible D gene is TRBD1 (5 bases). The CDR3 length is 15 residues. Germline V lookup: CDR1 SQVTM, CDR2 ANQGSEA. V lost 5 bases and J 4 bases, leaving 20 bases between the germline ends. CDR3: CSVLGGTGRGETQYF. The DNA for the CDR3 is TGCAGCGTTTTAGGCGGAACGGGTAGGGGAGAGACCCAGTACTTC. The full variable domain, in which reference TRBV29-1 and TRBJ2-5 provide the parts outside the CDR3, is SAVISQKPSRDICQRGTSLTIQCQVDSQVTMMFWYRQQPGQSLTLIATANQGSEATYESGFVIDKFPISRPNLTFSTLTVSNMSPEDSSIYLCSVLGGTGRGETQYFGPGTRLLVL.

This rearrangement joins TRBV2 to TRBJ1-4; D gene ambiguous. The CDR3 is 14 amino acids. Germline V lookup: CDR1 SNHLY, CDR2 FYNNEI. The V and J ends lost 3 bases and 7 bases respectively, with 12 bases between them. CDR3 DNA: TGTGCCAGCAGTGATAAGGTAGTCGGTGAAAAACTGTTTTTT. Encoded protein: CASSDKVVGEKLFF.